This T cell receptor beta chain was sequenced during a study of cytomegalovirus exposure and HLA in healthy donors. Regarding the study as a whole: Accurate prediction of HLA-A and HLA-B alleles (for most subjects) was reportedly achieved from TCR beta sequences. According to the study, approximately 150 TCR beta chains were cytomegalovirus-associated.

Primers included in the PCR were 60 Vbeta and 13 Jbeta primers. Produced via immunoSEQ multiplex PCR; TCRdb's table is partial and in-frame only. The sample has about 160,000 clones, roughly 80% seen once. As to this clone: Its antigen remains unidentified. This specimen includes other DNA sequences encoding the same CDR3.

The junction had 1 base not matched to a gene; V was cut back by 0 bases and J by 4 bases. Germline V CDR1 and CDR2: KGHSH, LQKENI. There are 15 residues in the CDR3. This receptor was identified in a man aged 35 to 55 in good health and CMV-seronegative. This sequence joins TRBV18 and TRBJ2-7; TRBD1 aligns across 12 bases. Sequencing was done on a sample of PBMCs. The CDR3: CASSPPGQGAYEQYF. In nucleotides, the CDR3 is TGTGCCAGCTCACCACCGGGACAGGGGGCTTACGAGCAGTACTTC. The variable domain in full, with the rest retrieved from reference TRBV18 and TRBJ2-7, is NAGVMQNPRHLVRRRGQEARLRCSPMKGHSHVYWYRQLPEEGLKFMVYLQKENIIDESGMPKERFSAEFPKEGPSILRIQQVVRGDSAAYFCASSPPGQGAYEQYFGPGTRLTVT.